A single sample is the source of the 11 T cell receptor beta chains below, sequenced in a study of patients and donors after allogeneic stem cell transplantation. TCRdb redid the calling of the RT-PCR reads with MiXCR, one entry per CDR3 protein. Here the sample spans 800,000 to 1,000,000 distinct CDR3 sequences, around 17% being singletons. Sequenced material: blood, either unsorted or a sorted T cell fraction (not recorded which). Receptors were obtained from a human donor who was either an allogeneic HSCT recipient or a stem cell or donor lymphocyte infusion donor (not recorded which). It is not recorded whose cells these are; they may come from a transplant donor.

J is TRBJ2-7 and V is TRBV5-1; tentative D call: TRBD2 (6 bases). The CDR3 length is 14 residues. Germline lookup yields CDR1 SGHRS and CDR2 YFSETQ. The ends were cut back, 6 bases at V and 6 bases at J, with 19 bases in the middle. CDR3 amino acids: CASISQPGVPEQYF. DNA for the CDR3: TGCGCCAGCATCTCTCAACCGGGAGTTCCCGAGCAGTACTTC.

The rearrangement joins TRBV12-3 or TRBV12-4 to TRBJ2-7; D is unclear. V lost 1 base and J lost 4, with 11 bases in between. The CDR3 contains 14 residues. The CDR3 protein is CASSLGRVRYEQYF. CDR3 coding DNA: TGTGCCAGCAGTTTAGGCCGGGTCCGGTACGAGCAGTACTTC.

The rearrangement links TRBV6-5 to TRBJ1-1, with D hard to call. Trimming removed 1 base at V and 4 bases at J, with 13 bases between. The CDR3 loop spans 15 amino acids. Germline assignment: CDR1 MNHEY and CDR2 SVGAGI. The CDR3 reads CASSYLAGGVTEAFF. The CDR3 DNA is TGTGCCAGCAGTTACTTAGCTGGCGGGGTCACTGAAGCTTTCTTT.

This clonotype was recorded only once. The chain uses TRBV5-4 and TRBJ1-1, with TRBD1 matching over 8 bases. The germline V gene has CDR1 SGHNT and CDR2 YYREEE (reference sequence). The CDR3 is 15 residues long. The ends lost 3 bases at V and 1 base at J; junction bases unmatched: 5. DNA for the CDR3: TGTGCCAGCAGCTACCCGGACAGGGAGAACACTGAAGCTTTCTTT. Translation gives CASSYPDRENTEAFF.

This clonotype has a handful of counts. The chain links TRBV20-1 to TRBJ2-2; D is unresolved. The V end lost 0 bases, the J end lost 3 bases, and 8 bases lay between the germline ends. Germline-derived CDR1 and CDR2 are DFQATT and SNEGSKA (reference sequence). This CDR3 is built from 14 residues. This chain's CDR3 is CSARDPLHTGELFF. CDR3 nucleotide sequence: TGCAGTGCTAGAGATCCCTTACACACCGGGGAGCTGTTTTTT.

The chain uses TRBV5-1 and TRBJ2-3; 7 bases fit TRBD1. With 7 bases clipped from V and 2 bases from J, the junction kept 7 bases outside the gene matches. The germline V gene has CDR1 SGHRS and CDR2 YFSETQ. CDR3 length: 14 residues. CDR3 sequence: CASGRDRNTDTQYF. The DNA of the CDR3 is TGCGCCAGCGGCCGGGACAGAAACACAGATACGCAGTATTTT. Full variable domain (missing parts from reference TRBV5-1 and TRBJ2-3): KAGVTQTPRYLIKTRGQQVTLSCSPISGHRSVSWYQQTPGQGLQFLFEYFSETQRNKGNFPGRFSGRQFSNSRSEMNVSTLELGDSALYLCASGRDRNTDTQYFGPGTRLTVL.

The chain links TRBV24-1 to TRBJ2-3, with 7 bases fitting TRBD1. Germline assignment: CDR1 KGHDR and CDR2 SFDVKD. With V trimmed by 3 bases and J by 0 bases, 5 bases remained unmatched. There are 16 residues in the CDR3. The CDR3, as DNA: TGTGCCACCAGTGATCCCGGGACAGAGAGCACAGATACGCAGTATTTT. Amino acids: CATSDPGTESTDTQYF.

This clonotype was seen many times. The chain links TRBV10-3 to TRBJ2-5; D unresolved. The V gene's germline CDR1 is ENHRY and CDR2 SYGVKD. The CDR3 loop spans 14 amino acids. With 2 bases removed from V and 2 bases from J, the gap between germline ends came to 9 bases. For the CDR3, the DNA is TGTGCCATCAGTGAGCGAGTCGGGCAAGAGACCCAGTACTTC. Its protein product is CAISERVGQETQYF.

The chain uses TRBV7-2 and TRBJ2-5; TRBD2 is a possible D gene (6 bases). V was trimmed by 3 bases and J by 5 bases, leaving 16 bases between them. The CDR3 spans 15 residues. Germline CDR1 reads SGHTA; CDR2 reads FQGNSA. Here the CDR3 reads CASSLWAGKRETQYF. The CDR3 DNA sequence: TGTGCCAGCAGCTTGTGGGCGGGAAAGAGGGAGACCCAGTACTTC.

The genes are TRBV5-1 and TRBJ2-5; 10 bases are shared with TRBD2. This CDR3 comprises 19 residues. With V trimmed by 3 bases and J by 2 bases, 16 bases remained unmatched. CDR1 is SGHRS, CDR2 YFSETQ, per germline. The DNA for the CDR3 is TGCGCCAGCAGCTCCGACACCCCGTCACTAGCGGGGAGACAAGAGACCCAGTACTTC. It specifies CASSSDTPSLAGRQETQYF. The full variable domain, with the rest looked up from reference TRBV5-1 and TRBJ2-5, is KAGVTQTPRYLIKTRGQQVTLSCSPISGHRSVSWYQQTPGQGLQFLFEYFSETQRNKGNFPGRFSGRQFSNSRSEMNVSTLELGDSALYLCASSSDTPSLAGRQETQYFGPGTRLLVL.

There are a few counts of this clonotype. V gene TRBV12-3 or TRBV12-4 combines with J gene TRBJ1-4, with D hard to call. Trimming pared 8 bases from V and 8 bases from J, leaving 12 bases between. This CDR3 is built from 12 residues. The CDR3 spells CASGHVVEKLFF. DNA for the CDR3: TGTGCCAGCGGTCACGTAGTGGAAAAACTGTTTTTT.